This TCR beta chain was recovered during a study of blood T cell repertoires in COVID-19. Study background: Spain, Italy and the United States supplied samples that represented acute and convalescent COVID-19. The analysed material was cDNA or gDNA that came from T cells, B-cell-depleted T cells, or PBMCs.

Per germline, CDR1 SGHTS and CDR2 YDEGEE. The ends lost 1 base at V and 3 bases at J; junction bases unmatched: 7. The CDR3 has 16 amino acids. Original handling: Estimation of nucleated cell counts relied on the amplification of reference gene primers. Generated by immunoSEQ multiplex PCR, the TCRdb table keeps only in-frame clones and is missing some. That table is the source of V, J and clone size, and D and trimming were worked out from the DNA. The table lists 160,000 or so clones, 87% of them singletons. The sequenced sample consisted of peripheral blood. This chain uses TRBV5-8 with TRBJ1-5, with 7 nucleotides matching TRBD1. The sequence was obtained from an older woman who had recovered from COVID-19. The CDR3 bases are TGTGCCAGCAGCTTGTATCGGACAGGCGACAATCAGCCCCAGCATTTT. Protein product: CASSLYRTGDNQPQHF.